The rows below give T cell receptor beta chains drawn from one sample of a study of technical replicates of blood from a handful of donors. Assay: immunoSEQ multiplex PCR; the TCRdb copy retains only in-frame clones and omits some. The data hold tens of thousands of clones, with 65% to 90% observed a single time. The sequencing input was PBMCs. These receptors were taken from a human donor in good health. Some clones in this sample may be carry-over from other donors' samples. CDR3s include the opening cysteine and the closing phenylalanine or tryptophan. D genes are given only for firm matches. The size of a clone is reported for some rows only, either as once, few or many, or as a class for expanded clones.

D: -; J: TRBJ2-7; size: -; V: TRBV25-1; DNA: TGTGCCAGCAGTGAGGGGCTTCTAGGCGAGCAGTACTTC; CDR3: CASSEGLLGEQYF
D: -; J: TRBJ1-1; size: -; V: TRBV7-3; DNA: TGTGCCAGCAGCTTAAACCCTCCGAGGCAGAACACTGAAGCTTTCTTT; CDR3: CASSLNPPRQNTEAFF
D: -; J: TRBJ1-2; size: -; V: TRBV6-6; DNA: TGTGCCAGCAGCAAAACCGGGAAGAACTATGGCTACACCTTC; CDR3: CASSKTGKNYGYTF
D: -; J: TRBJ2-2; size: -; V: TRBV7-6; DNA: TGTGCCAGCAGCTTTACCCCGGGAGCGAACACCGGGGAGCTGTTTTTT; CDR3: CASSFTPGANTGELFF
D: -; J: TRBJ2-6; size: -; V: TRBV5-5; DNA: TGTGCCAGCAGCTTTGAGGGTTGGGCCTCTGGGGCCAACGTCCTGACTTTC; CDR3: CASSFEGWASGANVLTF
D: -; J: TRBJ2-7; size: -; V: TRBV6-1; DNA: TGTGCCAGCAGTGAACCTAGATACGAGCAGTACTTC; CDR3: CASSEPRYEQYF
D: TRBD2; J: TRBJ2-7; size: once; V: TRBV5-1; DNA: TGCGCCAGCAGCTCGCCTAGCGGCAAGTACGAGCAGTACTTC; CDR3: CASSSPSGKYEQYF
D: TRBD1; J: TRBJ1-1; size: -; V: TRBV4-3; DNA: TGCGCCAGCAGCCAGGAGACAGGGCAAAACACTGAAGCTTTCTTT; CDR3: CASSQETGQNTEAFF
D: TRBD1; J: TRBJ2-2; size: -; V: TRBV11-2; DNA: TGTGCCAGCAGAGGACCGGGACAGGGTTTTCTTCCCGGGGAGCTGTTTTTT; CDR3: CASRGPGQGFLPGELFF
D: -; J: TRBJ2-7; size: -; V: TRBV5-4; DNA: TGTGCCAGCAGCTTGGGACTGCCCGTAGCCTACGAGCAGTACTTC; CDR3: CASSLGLPVAYEQYF
D: TRBD2; J: TRBJ2-1; size: -; V: TRBV7-3; DNA: TGTGCCAGCAGCTTGTTAGGACTAGCGGGGTCTGCTGAGCAGTTCTTC; CDR3: CASSLLGLAGSAEQFF